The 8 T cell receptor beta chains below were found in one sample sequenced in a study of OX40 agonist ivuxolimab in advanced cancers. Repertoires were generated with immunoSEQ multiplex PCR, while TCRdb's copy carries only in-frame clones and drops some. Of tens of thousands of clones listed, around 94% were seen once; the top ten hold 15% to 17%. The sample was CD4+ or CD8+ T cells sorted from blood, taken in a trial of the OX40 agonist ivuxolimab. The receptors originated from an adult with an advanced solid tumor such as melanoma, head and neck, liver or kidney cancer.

This CDR3 is CASSLAGDSNQPQHF. Here the CDR3 DNA reads TGTGCCAGCAGTTTAGCGGGGGATAGCAATCAGCCCCAGCATTTT. The chain carries TRBV27 and TRBJ1-5; the D gene is possibly TRBD1 (5 bases). CDR3 length equals 15 residues. Germline-derived CDR1 and CDR2 are MNHEY and SMNVEV (reference sequence). V lost 2 bases and J lost 0, with 8 bases in between.

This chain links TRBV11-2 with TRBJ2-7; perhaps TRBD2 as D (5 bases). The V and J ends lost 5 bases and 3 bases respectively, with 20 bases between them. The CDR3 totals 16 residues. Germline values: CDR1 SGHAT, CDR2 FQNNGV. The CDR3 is CASSLLGDQPNYEQYF. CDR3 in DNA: TGTGCCAGCAGCCTTCTCGGGGATCAACCCAACTACGAGCAGTACTTC.

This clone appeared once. The CDR3 region is CASSPATWTRPYGYTF. The CDR3 DNA reads as TGTGCCAGCAGTCCGGCTACCTGGACACGGCCCTATGGCTACACCTTC. V and J are TRBV27 and TRBJ1-2; D is perhaps TRBD1 (5 bases). Germline V CDR1 and CDR2: MNHEY, SMNVEV (reference sequence). This CDR3 contains 16 residues. The V end lost 5 bases, the J end lost 4 bases, and 20 bases lay between the germline ends.

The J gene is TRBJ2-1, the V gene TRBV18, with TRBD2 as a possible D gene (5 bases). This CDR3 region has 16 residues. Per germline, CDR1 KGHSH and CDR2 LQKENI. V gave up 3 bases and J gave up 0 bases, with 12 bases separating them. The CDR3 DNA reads TGTGCCAGCTCACCTCTAGCTGCTAGCTCCTACAATGAGCAGTTCTTC. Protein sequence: CASSPLAASSYNEQFF.

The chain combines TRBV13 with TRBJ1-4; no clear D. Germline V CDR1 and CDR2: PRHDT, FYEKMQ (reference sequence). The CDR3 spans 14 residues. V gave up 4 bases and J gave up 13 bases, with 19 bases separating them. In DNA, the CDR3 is TGTGCCAGCAGCTCGACCGGTCCTTACGGCCCACTGTTTTTT. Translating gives CASSSTGPYGPLFF.

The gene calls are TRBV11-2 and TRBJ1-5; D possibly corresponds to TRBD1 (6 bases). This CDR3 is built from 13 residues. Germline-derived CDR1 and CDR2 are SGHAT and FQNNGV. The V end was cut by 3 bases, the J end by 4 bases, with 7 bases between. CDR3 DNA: TGTGCCAGCAGCTTCGACAGGAATCAGCCCCAGCATTTT. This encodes CASSFDRNQPQHF.

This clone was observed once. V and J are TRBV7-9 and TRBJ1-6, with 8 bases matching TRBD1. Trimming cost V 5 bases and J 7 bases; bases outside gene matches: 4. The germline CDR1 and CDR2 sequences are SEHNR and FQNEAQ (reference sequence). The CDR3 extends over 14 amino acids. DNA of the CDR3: TGTGCCAGCAGCCGGACAGGGAAGAATTCACCCCTCCACTTT. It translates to CASSRTGKNSPLHF.

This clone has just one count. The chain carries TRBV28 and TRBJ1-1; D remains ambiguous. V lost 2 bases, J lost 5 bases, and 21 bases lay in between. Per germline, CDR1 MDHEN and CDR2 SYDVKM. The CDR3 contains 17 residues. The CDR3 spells CASSLPPGRGGRTEAFF. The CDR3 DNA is TGTGCCAGCAGTTTACCCCCCGGGCGGGGAGGCAGAACTGAAGCTTTCTTT.